This TCR beta chain was sequenced for a study of regulatory T cells in long-lasting Graves disease. Documented time point: newly diagnosed GD, antithyroid drugs for less than 3 months. Generation of the TCR library employed RNA extracted from PBMCs. HTBI primers from iRepertoire and Arm-PCR of CDR3 regions yielded the TCR beta libraries. MiXCR was run by TCRdb on the multiplex PCR reads, yielding one entry per CDR3 protein. The sample has 360,000 or so distinct CDR3 sequences; 15% to 20% are singletons. From germline, CDR1 is LGHNA and CDR2 YNFKEQ. The CDR3 has 19 residues. The junction had 12 bases not matched to a gene; V was cut back by 4 bases and J by 6 bases. The same data also went into a second study, on T cells in Graves' hyperthyroidism and ophthalmopathy. From that second work: Stable hyperthyroidism was separated from ophthalmopathy by a model based on 13 V-J features.

This clonotype was sampled from a woman aged 18-29 years with Graves disease. This sequence joins TRBV4-2 and TRBJ2-1, with 16 positions matching TRBD2. The source was peripheral blood mononuclear cells (PBMCs), collected at new diagnosis, from a patient treated with antithyroid drugs. The CDR3 DNA reads as TGTGCCAGCAGCCCACGGGGACTAGCGGGGGGGGATCCGGGCAATGAGCAGTTCTTC. Its translation: CASSPRGLAGGDPGNEQFF.